The source of this TCR beta chain is a study of blood T cell repertoires in COVID-19. Background on the study: COVID-19 samples from acute and convalescent phases originated in the United States, Italy and Spain. In each case, the material was cDNA or gDNA derived from T cells, B-cell-depleted T cells, or PBMCs.

This clone was counted a few times. Repertoires were generated with immunoSEQ multiplex PCR, while TCRdb's copy carries only in-frame clones and drops some. The sample comprises about 200,000 clones, approximately 85% of which are singletons, and about 4.9% rests with the top ten. CDR1 and CDR2 (germline): MNHEY, SVGAGI. V lost 3 bases and J lost 7; bases outside the gene matches: 6. The CDR3 runs to 14 residues. Source material: peripheral blood. The chain links TRBV6-5 to TRBJ1-5; 7 bases fit TRBD1. The clonotype was recovered from a woman over 75 with acute or convalescent COVID-19. CDR3 coding DNA: TGTGCCAGCAGTTATGACAGGGTATCGCAGCCCCAGCATTTT. Translated: CASSYDRVSQPQHF.